Detailed here is one T cell receptor beta chain. What it binds is not known. TCRbeta library preparation incorporated unique molecular identifiers. In TCRdb, the PCR reads were re-called with MiXCR into one record per CDR3 protein. Altogether about 870,000 distinct CDR3 sequences are present, about 16% being singletons, with the ten largest covering just under 5%. The source of the sample is a study of T-cell reconstitution after alpha-beta-depleted transplantation in children. The CDR3 has 15 residues. Germline V gene sequence: CDR1 SGHRS, CDR2 YFSETQ. V was trimmed by 5 bases and J by 0 bases, leaving 15 bases between them. Study-wide results and caveats: Alpha-beta T cells present about two months after transplant were reported to originate from several hundred expanded graft clones.

This clonotype originated in a male patient aged 10 to 17 who had a stem cell transplant for acute lymphoblastic leukemia, so the T cells may come from the graft donor. The specimen was PBMCs, mostly from graft donor cells, collected 360 days after TCRalphabeta/CD19-depleted stem cell transplant. The rearrangement joins TRBV5-1 to TRBJ2-7; no firm D call. In nucleotides, the CDR3 is TGCGCCAGCAGACAGTCAGAGTTTTCCTCCTACGAGCAGTACTTC. Translated, it gives CASRQSEFSSYEQYF. Drawing the rest from reference TRBV5-1 and TRBJ2-7, the complete variable domain is KAGVTQTPRYLIKTRGQQVTLSCSPISGHRSVSWYQQTPGQGLQFLFEYFSETQRNKGNFPGRFSGRQFSNSRSEMNVSTLELGDSALYLCASRQSEFSSYEQYFGPGTRLTVT.